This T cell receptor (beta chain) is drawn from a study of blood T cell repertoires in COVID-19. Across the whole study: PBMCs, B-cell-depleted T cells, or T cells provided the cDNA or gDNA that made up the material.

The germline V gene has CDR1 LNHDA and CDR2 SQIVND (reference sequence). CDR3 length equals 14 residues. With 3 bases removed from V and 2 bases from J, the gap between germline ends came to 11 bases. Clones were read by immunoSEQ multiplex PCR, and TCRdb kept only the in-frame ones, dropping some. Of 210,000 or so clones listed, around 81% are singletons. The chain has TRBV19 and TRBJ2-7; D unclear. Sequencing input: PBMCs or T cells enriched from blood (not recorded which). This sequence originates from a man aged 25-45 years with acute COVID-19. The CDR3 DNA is TGTGCCAGTAGTATCTACGACGGAGCCTACGAGCAGTACTTC. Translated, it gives CASSIYDGAYEQYF. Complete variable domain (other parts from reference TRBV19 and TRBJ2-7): DGGITQSPKYLFRKEGQNVTLSCEQNLNHDAMYWYRQDPGQGLRLIYYSQIVNDFQKGDIAEGYSVSREKKESFPLTVTSAQKNPTAFYLCASSIYDGAYEQYFGPGTRLTVT.